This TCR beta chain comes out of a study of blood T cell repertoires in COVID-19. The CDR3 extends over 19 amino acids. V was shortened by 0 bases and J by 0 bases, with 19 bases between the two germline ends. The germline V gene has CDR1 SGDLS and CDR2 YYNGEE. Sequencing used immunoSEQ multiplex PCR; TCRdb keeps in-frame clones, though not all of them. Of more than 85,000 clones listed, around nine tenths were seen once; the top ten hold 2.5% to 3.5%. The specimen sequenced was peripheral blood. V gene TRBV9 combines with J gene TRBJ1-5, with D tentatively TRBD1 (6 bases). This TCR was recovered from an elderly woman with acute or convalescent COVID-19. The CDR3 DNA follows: TGTGCCAGCAGCGTAGGACAGGTTGAGGGGATATATAGCAATCAGCCCCAGCATTTT. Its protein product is CASSVGQVEGIYSNQPQHF.